These T cell receptor beta chains were read from a single sample in a study of blood T cell repertoires in COVID-19. Sequencing was performed with immunoSEQ multiplex PCR; in TCRdb, only in-frame clones are kept and a portion is missing. Of a few hundred thousand clones in the sample, 65% to 90% were seen once. Sequenced sample: peripheral blood. The receptor set was obtained from a woman in her 70s with COVID-19, enrolled during active disease. The CDR3 runs from the conserved cysteine through the conserved F or W. A D gene is named only where the DNA matches it firmly. Clone size is not always given. Where it is, it says once, few, many or a class for expanded clones.

V gene,D gene,clone size,J gene,CDR3 protein,CDR3 DNA
TRBV30,TRBD1,-,TRBJ1-6,CAWSSRDRGLNSPLHF,TGTGCCTGGAGTTCCCGGGACAGGGGACTCAATTCACCCCTCCACTTT
TRBV3-1/TRBV3-2,TRBD2,-,TRBJ2-2,CASSHLWAGAVGELFF,TGTGCCAGCAGCCACCTATGGGCGGGAGCAGTCGGGGAGCTGTTTTTT
TRBV7-8,-,-,TRBJ1-2,CASSLGEPYGYTF,TGTGCCAGCAGCTTAGGAGAACCCTATGGCTACACCTTC
TRBV11-2,-,-,TRBJ1-2,CASTSSVQGNGYTF,TGTGCCAGCACCTCTTCAGTACAGGGAAATGGCTACACCTTC
TRBV6-5,-,-,TRBJ2-7,CASSPQDSSYEQYF,TGTGCCAGCAGCCCCCAGGACAGCTCCTACGAGCAGTACTTC
TRBV6-6,TRBD2,few,TRBJ2-2,CASSPLAGGPAVGELFF,TGTGCCAGCAGTCCCTTAGCGGGAGGGCCGGCTGTCGGGGAGCTGTTTTTT
TRBV24-1,-,-,TRBJ2-1,CATSDFRGGLYNEQFF,TGTGCCACCAGTGATTTCCGCGGGGGCCTATACAATGAGCAGTTCTTC
TRBV11-1,TRBD1,once,TRBJ1-6,CASSLGTGENSPLHF,TGTGCCAGCAGCCTTGGGACAGGGGAGAATTCACCCCTCCACTTT
TRBV10-3,TRBD1,-,TRBJ1-2,CAISQDRGDGYTF,TGTGCCATCAGTCAGGACAGGGGGGATGGCTACACCTTC
TRBV6-5,TRBD1,-,TRBJ2-7,CASSPRQGYYEQYF,TGTGCCAGCAGTCCCCGACAGGGGTACTACGAGCAGTACTTC
TRBV7-3,-,-,TRBJ1-1,CASSSQGSFTEAFF,TGTGCCAGCAGCTCGCAGGGGTCCTTCACTGAAGCTTTCTTT
TRBV2,-,-,TRBJ1-5,CASSELRQGNQPQHF,TGTGCCAGCAGTGAATTAAGGCAGGGAAATCAGCCCCAGCATTTT
TRBV27,-,-,TRBJ1-1,CASSVGRRDTEAFF,TGTGCCAGCAGTGTAGGGCGGAGGGACACTGAAGCTTTCTTT
TRBV6-5,TRBD1,-,TRBJ1-3,CASSQDRGQSHTIYF,TGTGCCAGCAGCCAGGACAGGGGACAGTCACACACCATATATTTT
TRBV6-5,-,once,TRBJ2-5,CAGGRGYQETQYF,TGTGCCGGAGGGAGGGGGTACCAAGAGACCCAGTACTTC
TRBV9,TRBD1,-,TRBJ1-6,CASSVGSTGGHSPLHF,TGTGCCAGCAGCGTAGGGTCGACAGGGGGCCATTCACCCCTCCACTTT
TRBV5-1,-,-,TRBJ2-6,CASTLNPGETSGANVLTF,TGCGCCAGCACCTTGAACCCAGGGGAAACCTCTGGGGCCAACGTCCTGACTTTC
TRBV11-2,-,-,TRBJ2-7,CASSFAGSSYEQYF,TGTGCCAGCAGCTTCGCGGGGTCCTCCTACGAGCAGTACTTC
TRBV7-4,-,-,TRBJ1-5,CASSATGNQPQHF,TGTGCCAGCAGCGCGACAGGTAATCAGCCCCAGCATTTT
TRBV18,-,-,TRBJ1-1,CASSPPIPGTEAFF,TGTGCCAGCTCACCACCGATTCCGGGCACTGAAGCTTTCTTT
TRBV6-2/TRBV6-3,-,-,TRBJ2-3,CASSPDRKATDTQYF,TGTGCCAGCAGCCCGGACAGAAAGGCGACAGATACGCAGTATTTT
TRBV5-1,TRBD1,-,TRBJ1-6,CASRGQGKSPLHF,TGCGCCAGCAGGGGACAGGGGAAATCACCCCTCCACTTT
TRBV19,-,-,TRBJ1-1,CASSIEVRNTEAFF,TGTGCCAGTAGTATAGAGGTGCGAAACACTGAAGCTTTCTTT
TRBV6-4,-,-,TRBJ1-2,CARTGFTRGYTF,TGTGCCAGAACGGGGTTTACTAGGGGCTACACCTTC
TRBV28,-,-,TRBJ1-5,CASSLKGGSDQPQHF,TGTGCCAGCAGTCTAAAGGGGGGGTCCGATCAGCCCCAGCATTTT
TRBV7-8,-,-,TRBJ2-7,CASSLDAGTTYEQYF,TGTGCCAGCAGCTTAGACGCGGGGACCACCTACGAGCAGTACTTC
TRBV19,-,once,TRBJ1-4,CASSIRMTNEKLFF,TGTGCCAGTAGTATCAGAATGACTAATGAAAAACTGTTTTTT
TRBV7-8,TRBD1,-,TRBJ1-1,CASLSGGRTEAFF,TGTGCCAGCTTGTCAGGGGGTAGGACTGAAGCTTTCTTT
TRBV11-3,TRBD2,-,TRBJ2-2,CASSRVAGGGTGELFF,TGTGCCAGCAGCAGAGTAGCGGGAGGTGGCACCGGGGAGCTGTTTTTT
TRBV27,TRBD2,-,TRBJ2-1,CASSSPSRQGGFSNLAGGEQFF,TGTGCCAGCAGTTCCCCCTCACGACAGGGCGGGTTCTCGAATTTAGCGGGAGGGGAGCAGTTCTTC
TRBV10-3,TRBD1,once,TRBJ1-1,CAISESIGQGTEAFF,TGTGCCATCAGTGAGTCGATAGGACAGGGGACCGAAGCTTTCTTT
TRBV7-3,-,-,TRBJ1-5,CASSLSGNDQPQHF,TGTGCCAGCAGCTTAAGCGGCAACGATCAGCCCCAGCATTTT
TRBV18,TRBD1,-,TRBJ1-3,CASSTRPGTGGVAGNTIYF,TGTGCCAGCTCAACACGTCCCGGGACAGGGGGCGTAGCTGGAAACACCATATATTTT
TRBV18,TRBD1,few,TRBJ2-4,CASSPDRGLTLAKNIQYF,TGTGCCAGCTCACCTGACAGGGGACTTACACTAGCCAAAAACATTCAGTACTTC
TRBV6-5,-,-,TRBJ1-4,CASSYGGLGNEKLFF,TGTGCCAGCAGTTACGGGGGCCTAGGAAATGAAAAACTGTTTTTT